These 29 T cell receptor beta chains share one sample of origin, sequenced in a study of blood T cell repertoires in COVID-19. Using immunoSEQ multiplex PCR, the repertoire was profiled, and TCRdb retains in-frame clones only, with some absent. The sample lists 210,000 or so clones, 70% to 90% seen once, with 4.3% in the top ten. The sample comprised PBMCs or T cells enriched from blood (not recorded which). These receptors all come from a young man with acute COVID-19.

This chain uses TRBV3-1 (or the pseudogene TRBV3-2) with TRBJ1-6; D unclear. Germline V gene data show CDR1 as LGHDT and CDR2 as YNNKEL (reference sequence). Trimming cost V 4 bases and J 9 bases, with 13 bases left between them. This CDR3 region has 14 residues. The CDR3 protein is CASSPSGVGSPLHF. The CDR3 DNA reads as TGTGCCAGCAGCCCTTCGGGAGTCGGTTCACCCCTCCACTTT.

CDR3 sequence: CASSHPSGQRNTGELFF. The CDR3 nucleotides are TGTGCCAGCAGTCACCCCTCGGGACAGAGGAACACCGGGGAGCTGTTTTTT. The chain links TRBV27 to TRBJ2-2; 7 bases align to TRBD1. The J segment lost 1 base and the V segment lost 5 bases, leaving 10 bases of the junction unmatched. There are 17 residues in the CDR3. Germline assignment: CDR1 MNHEY and CDR2 SMNVEV (reference sequence).

The chain couples TRBV10-2 to TRBJ1-1, with D possibly TRBD1 on 5 matching bases. Germline V gives CDR1 WSHSY, CDR2 SAAADI. The CDR3 extends over 15 amino acids. Trimming left V 7 bases short and J 1 base short, with 16 bases between. This CDR3 reads CASIERGGKNTEAFF. The CDR3 DNA follows: TGCGCCAGCATAGAGAGGGGAGGAAAGAACACTGAAGCTTTCTTT.

V gene TRBV3-1 (or the pseudogene TRBV3-2) combines with J gene TRBJ2-1; 7 positions agree with TRBD1. Germline V gene data show CDR1 as LGHDT and CDR2 as YNNKEL (reference sequence). The CDR3 covers 15 residues. After removal of 2 bases from V and 2 bases from J, the junction contained 3 bases not matched to a gene. In DNA form, the CDR3 reads TGTGCCAGCAGCCAAAGCGGACAGGCCTACAATGAGCAGTTCTTC. Protein product: CASSQSGQAYNEQFF.

The chain carries TRBV9 and TRBJ1-1; D gene unclear. With 4 bases removed from V and 1 base from J, the gap between germline ends came to 5 bases. The CDR3 runs to 12 residues. Germline loops: CDR1 SGDLS, CDR2 YYNGEE. The CDR3 DNA reads TGTGCCAGCAGCCCCTCGAACACTGAAGCTTTCTTT. Protein sequence: CASSPSNTEAFF.

This clone was observed a few times. This sequence joins TRBV7-9 and TRBJ2-1; TRBD2 agrees at 8 bases. The CDR3 covers 14 residues. The J segment lost 5 bases and the V segment lost 6 bases, leaving 6 bases of the junction unmatched. The V gene's germline CDR1 is SEHNR and CDR2 FQNEAQ (reference sequence). The CDR3 sequence: CASRPGLEDNEQFF. The DNA for the CDR3 is TGTGCCAGCAGGCCGGGACTAGAAGACAATGAGCAGTTCTTC. The variable domain in full, with the rest retrieved from reference TRBV7-9 and TRBJ2-1, is DTGVSQNPRHKITKRGQNVTFRCDPISEHNRLYWYRQTLGQGPEFLTYFQNEAQLEKSRLLSDRFSAERPKGSFSTLEIQRTEQGDSAMYLCASRPGLEDNEQFFGPGTRLTVL.

In nucleotides, the CDR3 is TGTGCCAGCAGCTTACTAGCGGGGATCACCTACAATGAGCAGTTCTTC. It encodes CASSLLAGITYNEQFF. The rearrangement uses TRBV7-9 and TRBJ2-1; 9 bases align to TRBD2. There are 16 residues in the CDR3. Per the germline V gene, CDR1 is SEHNR and CDR2 is FQNEAQ (reference sequence). V dropped 2 bases and J dropped 2; count of bases not matched to a gene: 4.

V usage is TRBV5-4 and J usage is TRBJ1-2, with 7 bases matching TRBD1. The junction had 2 bases not matched to a gene; V was cut back by 4 bases and J by 2 bases. The CDR3 extends over 13 amino acids. From germline, CDR1 is SGHNT and CDR2 YYREEE (reference sequence). The CDR3 loop reads CASSVQGNYGYTF. CDR3 DNA: TGTGCCAGCAGCGTACAGGGGAACTATGGCTACACCTTC.

A remark on this clone: The identical CDR3 is also encoded by other nucleotide sequences in the sample. This rearrangement joins TRBV24-1 to TRBJ2-3, with 12 nucleotides matching TRBD2. The V segment lost 4 bases and the J segment 6 bases; nucleotides outside the gene matches: 4. Germline V CDR1 and CDR2: KGHDR, SFDVKD. The CDR3 is 15 residues long. The DNA of the CDR3 is TGTGCCACCAGTGACCCAACTAGCGGGGGGGATACGCAGTATTTT. This codes for CATSDPTSGGDTQYF.

DNA of the CDR3: TGCGCCAGCAGCACCGGGACAGGGGTTTATGGCTACACCTTC. It codes for CASSTGTGVYGYTF. This chain connects TRBV5-1 to TRBJ1-2, with TRBD1 matching 10 bases. The germline gives CDR1 SGHRS, CDR2 YFSETQ. J was trimmed by 5 bases and V by 4 bases; bases with no gene match: 5. The CDR3 sequence is 14 residues long.

The rearrangement links TRBV4-1 to TRBJ1-2; D gene ambiguous. CDR1 is MGHRA, CDR2 YSYEKL, per germline. The CDR3 is made up of 15 amino acids. V lost 4 bases to trimming and J lost 0 bases, with 12 bases between them. This chain's CDR3 is CASSLFTGANYGYTF. The DNA for the CDR3 is TGCGCCAGCAGCCTATTTACCGGGGCTAACTATGGCTACACCTTC.

The V and J genes are TRBV4-1 and TRBJ2-5; 9 nucleotides align to TRBD2. The CDR3 is 18 residues long. The germline gives CDR1 MGHRA, CDR2 YSYEKL. Trimming removed 1 base from V and 4 bases from J; junction bases left unmatched: 13. The CDR3 DNA reads TGCGCCAGCAGCCAAGTCTTCGCGGGGGGGCCTTTGAGAGAGACCCAGTACTTC. It codes for CASSQVFAGGPLRETQYF.

In this sample, this clone turned up a few times. The rearrangement uses TRBV2 and TRBJ1-1, with 8 bases that match TRBD1. Germline loops: CDR1 SNHLY, CDR2 FYNNEI. The length of the CDR3 is 13 residues. V gave up 6 bases and J gave up 5 bases; unmatched junction bases: 5. This CDR3 is CASRLGQETEAFF. The CDR3 DNA sequence: TGTGCCAGCAGGCTGGGACAGGAGACTGAAGCTTTCTTT.

CDR3 sequence reads: CASTGGGWETEAFF. CDR3 sequence (DNA): TGCGCCAGCACCGGGGGAGGGTGGGAAACTGAAGCTTTCTTT. The rearrangement joins TRBV5-1 to TRBJ1-1; maybe TRBD1 (5 bases). V shed 6 bases and J shed 5 bases, with 17 bases lying between them. There are 14 residues in the CDR3. The germline CDR1 and CDR2 sequences are SGHRS and YFSETQ.

This clone was picked up one time. The CDR3 sequence: CAWGGLAGVQETQYF. The CDR3 DNA is TGTGCCTGGGGAGGGTTAGCGGGGGTACAAGAGACCCAGTACTTC. The V and J genes are TRBV30 and TRBJ2-5; 9 positions match TRBD2. The CDR3 has 15 amino acids. Germline V lookup: CDR1 GTSNPN, CDR2 SVGIG (reference sequence). Trimming took 5 bases from V and 2 from J; bases not matched to a gene: 9.

The chain has TRBV7-9 and TRBJ1-4, with TRBD1 matching over 8 bases. V lost 5 bases to trimming and J lost 3 bases; unmatched junction nucleotides: 8. Germline CDR1 reads SEHNR; CDR2 reads FQNEAQ (reference sequence). The CDR3 loop spans 16 amino acids. In nucleotides, the CDR3 is TGTGCCAGCAGCCCAGGGGGCGTGGGCGCTAATGAAAAACTGTTTTTT. Protein sequence: CASSPGGVGANEKLFF.

This rearrangement joins TRBV2 to TRBJ1-6; tentatively, D is TRBD1 (5 bases). The CDR3 spans 13 residues. Germline V gene sequence: CDR1 SNHLY, CDR2 FYNNEI. V was cut by 6 bases and J by 6 bases, with 9 bases left in between. The CDR3 DNA reads TGTGCCAGCAGGCCAGACAGTAATTCACCCCTCCACTTT. Translation: CASRPDSNSPLHF.

The rearrangement joins TRBV7-9 to TRBJ2-1; D unclear. Looked up from germline, CDR1 is SEHNR and CDR2 is FQNEAQ (reference sequence). The germline V and J ends were trimmed by 0 bases and 7 bases, with 13 bases remaining between them. There are 15 residues in the CDR3. The DNA for the CDR3 is TGTGCCAGCAGCTTAGCCCAGGAAAGATCAAATGAGCAGTTCTTC. The encoded protein is CASSLAQERSNEQFF.

The CDR3 here is CASKNNGEKLFF. The CDR3 coding sequence is TGTGCCAGCAAAAATAACGGTGAAAAACTGTTTTTT. The chain links TRBV2 to TRBJ1-4; the D is unclear. Germline loops: CDR1 SNHLY, CDR2 FYNNEI. There are 12 residues in the CDR3. Trimming took 7 bases from V and 7 from J, leaving 10 bases between them.

The chain recombines TRBV5-1 with TRBJ2-2; TRBD2 matches 9 bases. The length of the CDR3 is 15 residues. The J segment lost 10 bases and the V segment lost 2 bases, leaving 9 bases of the junction unmatched. Germline V lookup: CDR1 SGHRS, CDR2 YFSETQ. The CDR3 sequence: CASSLRAGGRLELFF. CDR3 coding DNA: TGCGCCAGCAGCTTACGAGCGGGGGGCCGCTTGGAGCTGTTTTTT.

This clone was observed a few times. The rearrangement links TRBV5-1 to TRBJ2-7; 7 bases are a match to TRBD1. CDR3 size: 15 residues. J gave up 2 bases and V 1 base, and 6 bases lay outside the gene matches. CDR1 and CDR2 (germline): SGHRS, YFSETQ. CDR3 protein: CASSLIPGQTYEQYF. The CDR3 DNA is TGCGCCAGCAGCTTGATACCGGGACAGACCTACGAGCAGTACTTC. The variable domain in full, with the rest retrieved from reference TRBV5-1 and TRBJ2-7, is KAGVTQTPRYLIKTRGQQVTLSCSPISGHRSVSWYQQTPGQGLQFLFEYFSETQRNKGNFPGRFSGRQFSNSRSEMNVSTLELGDSALYLCASSLIPGQTYEQYFGPGTRLTVT.

The chain couples TRBV28 to TRBJ1-5, with D unresolved. The CDR3 sequence is 12 residues long. Germline-derived CDR1 and CDR2 are MDHEN and SYDVKM. Trimming cost V 3 bases and J 9 bases, with 9 bases left between them. The DNA of the CDR3 is TGTGCCAGCAGTTTGTTCACCGGGCCCCAGCATTTT. Its translation: CASSLFTGPQHF.

A single count supports this clone. This chain joins TRBV12-3 or TRBV12-4 and TRBJ1-4, with D uncertain. V was clipped by 6 bases and J by 0 bases, with 5 bases between them. This CDR3 is built from 13 residues. The CDR3 here is CASRAATNEKLFF. The CDR3 DNA follows: TGTGCCAGCAGGGCTGCAACTAATGAAAAACTGTTTTTT.

This clone occurred once. The chain is built from TRBV7-2 and TRBJ1-1; D possibly corresponds to TRBD1 (5 bases). Trimming cost V 1 base and J 0 bases, with 18 bases left between them. The CDR3 consists of 18 residues. CDR1 is SGHTA, CDR2 FQGNSA, per germline. The CDR3 DNA sequence: TGTGCCAGCAGCTTAGACGGGGGAGGGCCTACTTTGAACACTGAAGCTTTCTTT. Protein: CASSLDGGGPTLNTEAFF.

The genes are TRBV5-6 and TRBJ2-7; D is ambiguous. The CDR3 is 12 residues long. Trimming left V 5 bases short and J 0 bases short, with 6 bases between. Germline CDR1 reads SGHDT; CDR2 reads YYEEEE. CDR3 sequence: CASSFGSYEQYF. The CDR3 coding sequence is TGTGCCAGCAGTTTCGGCTCCTACGAGCAGTACTTC.

This clone was found a few times. The chain employs TRBV2 and TRBJ1-2; 10 positions match TRBD1. Germline V gives CDR1 SNHLY, CDR2 FYNNEI. The CDR3 has 14 amino acids. V was pared by 5 bases and J by 4 bases, with 4 bases of the junction left unmatched. This chain's CDR3 is CASSMDRGAYGYTF. DNA of the CDR3: TGTGCCAGCAGTATGGACAGGGGGGCCTATGGCTACACCTTC.

The chain links TRBV7-2 to TRBJ2-1; D ambiguous. Germline CDR1 reads SGHTA; CDR2 reads FQGNSA. This CDR3 spans 13 amino acids. Trimming shortened V by 2 bases and J by 5 bases, and 7 bases separated the two germline ends. The CDR3 sequence is CASSLSRNNEQFF. DNA for the CDR3: TGTGCCAGCAGCTTATCTAGGAACAATGAGCAGTTCTTC. Filled out from reference TRBV7-2 and TRBJ2-1, the complete variable domain reads GAGVSQSPSNKVTEKGKDVELRCDPISGHTALYWYRQSLGQGLEFLIYFQGNSAPDKSGLPSDRFSAERTGGSVSTLTIQRTQQEDSAVYLCASSLSRNNEQFFGPGTRLTVL.

The CDR3 DNA sequence: TGTGCCAGTAGTATGGCGATAGCTCTTCCTCCTGGGGCCAACGTCCTGACTTTC. As protein: CASSMAIALPPGANVLTF. V is TRBV19 and J is TRBJ2-6, with no clear D. There are 18 residues in the CDR3. Germline CDR1 is LNHDA and CDR2 is SQIVND (reference sequence). V was shortened by 3 bases and J by 2 bases, with 17 bases between the two germline ends.

This chain connects TRBV7-9 to TRBJ2-7, with D unclear. Per germline, CDR1 SEHNR and CDR2 FQNEAQ (reference sequence). Between the trimmed V and J ends, which lost 0 bases and 3 bases, there was a span of 6 bases. The CDR3 loop spans 13 amino acids. CDR3 amino acids: CASSLAQSYEQYF. In nucleotides, the CDR3 is TGTGCCAGCAGCTTAGCACAGAGCTACGAGCAGTACTTC.